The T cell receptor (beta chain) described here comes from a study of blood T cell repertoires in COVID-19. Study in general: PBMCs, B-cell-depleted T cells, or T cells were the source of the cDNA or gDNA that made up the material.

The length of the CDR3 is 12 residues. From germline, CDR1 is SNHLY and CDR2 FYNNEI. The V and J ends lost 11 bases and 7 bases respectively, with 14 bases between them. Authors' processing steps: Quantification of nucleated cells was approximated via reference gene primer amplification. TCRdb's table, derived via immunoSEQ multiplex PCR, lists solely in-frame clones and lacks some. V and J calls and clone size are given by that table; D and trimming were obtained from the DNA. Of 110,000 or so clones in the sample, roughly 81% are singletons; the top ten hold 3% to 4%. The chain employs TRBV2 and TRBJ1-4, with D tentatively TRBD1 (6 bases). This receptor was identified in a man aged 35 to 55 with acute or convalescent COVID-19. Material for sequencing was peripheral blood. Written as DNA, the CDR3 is TGTGCCGGAGACAGGTCGGGTGAAAAACTGTTTTTT. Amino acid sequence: CAGDRSGEKLFF.